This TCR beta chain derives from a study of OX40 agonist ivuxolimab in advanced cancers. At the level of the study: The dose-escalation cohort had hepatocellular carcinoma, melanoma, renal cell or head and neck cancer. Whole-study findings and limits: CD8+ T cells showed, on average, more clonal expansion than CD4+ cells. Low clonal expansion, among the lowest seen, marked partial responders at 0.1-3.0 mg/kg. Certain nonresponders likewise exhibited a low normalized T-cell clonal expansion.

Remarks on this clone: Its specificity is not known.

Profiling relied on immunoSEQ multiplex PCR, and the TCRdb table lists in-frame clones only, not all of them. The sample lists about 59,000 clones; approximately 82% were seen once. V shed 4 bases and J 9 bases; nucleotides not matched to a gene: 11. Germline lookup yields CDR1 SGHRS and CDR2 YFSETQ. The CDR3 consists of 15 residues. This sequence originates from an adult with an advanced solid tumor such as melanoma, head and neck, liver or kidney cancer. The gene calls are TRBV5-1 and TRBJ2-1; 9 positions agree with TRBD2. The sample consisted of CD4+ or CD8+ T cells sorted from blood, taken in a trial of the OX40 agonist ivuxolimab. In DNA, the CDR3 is TGCGCCAGCAGCCCGACCTGGACTAGCGTTGGTGAGCAGTTCTTC. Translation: CASSPTWTSVGEQFF.